This T cell receptor (beta chain) was observed in a study of blood T cell repertoires in COVID-19 (TCRdb year 2020). As for the study more broadly: Collaborator samples came from the United States, Italy and Spain and covered acute and convalescent phases of COVID-19. The material from the prospective study consisted of cDNA or gDNA derived from T cells, B-cell-depleted T cells, or PBMCs. Deeply sampled blood TCRbeta repertoires from subjects exposed to, actively infected with, or recovered from COVID-19 were included in the dataset. The repertoires were made available in a free public database intended to serve as a resource for research on the immune response to SARS-CoV-2. The samples were drawn from two sources: the first 160 participants of the ongoing ImmuneRACE study, and approximately 1,300 subjects contributed by 6 global collaborators. Nearly every sample came with metadata listing a de-identified subject ID, COVID-19 status, age in years and sex. Where available, HLA class I and class II types were taken from metadata supplied by the sample provider and were not determined by assay-based typing. Study-wide conclusions, independent of this receptor: How much clinical and demographic metadata was included differed by source and by participant, and the metadata was provided uncurated.

TCRbeta CDR3 regions were amplified from genomic DNA using the immunoSEQ Assay, a bias-controlled multiplex PCR. The published analysis was carried out like this. Within the assay, amplification of reference gene primers was used to estimate how many nucleated cells each sample contained. Sequence reads were collapsed and filtered to measure the absolute abundance of every unique TCRbeta CDR3 rearrangement. For each sample, productive Simpson clonality was calculated as the square root of Simpson's diversity index across productive rearrangements. This immuneACCESS table, as held by TCRdb, lists in-frame sequences with V and J called but not all clones. Of the missing ones, under half trace to an unresolved V gene in checked studies; the others have no known cause. V, J and clone size were drawn from that table, and D and trimming were deduced from the DNA. Across this sample there are roughly 290,000 clones, with around 91% seen only once. The top ten clonotypes cover around 1.7% of the sample.

V and J lose 2 bases and 4 bases, and a span of 14 bases separates them. Measured from the cysteine to the phenylalanine, the CDR3 is 15 residues long. Only the CDR3 region is kept as DNA, spanning 45 bases read in frame from base 1. From the germline V gene (reference sequence), CDR1 is SEHNR and CDR2 is FQNEAQ. For this clone: There is no known antigen for this receptor. Per-base quality was not reported, and no clone a single base away is much larger than it.

Participants in the prospective study were aged roughly 18 to 100 years, lived in 20 to 25 United States geographic areas, and enrolled through a virtual design. To assign participants to cohorts, the prospective study relied on clinical history that participants themselves reported in a screening survey and a study questionnaire. Each participant in the prospective study had whole blood, serum and a nasopharyngeal or oropharyngeal swab collected by mobile phlebotomists. Prospective study participants could optionally give additional blood draws and questionnaires over an approximately two-month period. Blood samples from the prospective study were shipped frozen or at room temperature prior to DNA extraction.

What was sequenced was PBMCs or T cells enriched from blood (not recorded which). The chain employs TRBV7-9 and TRBJ2-5; the D segment could be TRBD1, given 5 matching bases. This TCR derives from a woman in her late teens or twenties with acute COVID-19. The DNA reads as follows: TGTGCCAGCAGCTTATTAGGACAAGGGGTAGAGACCCAGTACTTC. Its translation reads: CASSLLGQGVETQYF.